This record concerns one T cell receptor (beta chain) sequence. Its antigen is currently unknown. V was clipped by 5 bases and J by 2 bases; unmatched bases: 11. This CDR3 spans 16 amino acids. Germline V lookup: CDR1 SGHRS, CDR2 YFSETQ. This entry belongs to a study of cytomegalovirus exposure and HLA in healthy donors. Study-wide results and limits: In vitro data verified three CMV-associated chains as specific for CMV antigens.

In the PCR, 60 Vbeta and 13 Jbeta primers were used. Repertoires were generated with immunoSEQ multiplex PCR, while TCRdb's copy carries only in-frame clones and drops some. The sample has about 83,000 clones, about four fifths seen once. The sequence was collected from a woman in her twenties or thirties in good health and CMV-seronegative. Sequencing was carried out using PBMCs. This chain joins TRBV5-1 and TRBJ2-7; 9 positions match TRBD2. The CDR3 nucleotides are TGCGCCAGCAGGTTTGGCCCCGTAGCGGGAGCCTACGAGCAGTACTTC. This translates into CASRFGPVAGAYEQYF.